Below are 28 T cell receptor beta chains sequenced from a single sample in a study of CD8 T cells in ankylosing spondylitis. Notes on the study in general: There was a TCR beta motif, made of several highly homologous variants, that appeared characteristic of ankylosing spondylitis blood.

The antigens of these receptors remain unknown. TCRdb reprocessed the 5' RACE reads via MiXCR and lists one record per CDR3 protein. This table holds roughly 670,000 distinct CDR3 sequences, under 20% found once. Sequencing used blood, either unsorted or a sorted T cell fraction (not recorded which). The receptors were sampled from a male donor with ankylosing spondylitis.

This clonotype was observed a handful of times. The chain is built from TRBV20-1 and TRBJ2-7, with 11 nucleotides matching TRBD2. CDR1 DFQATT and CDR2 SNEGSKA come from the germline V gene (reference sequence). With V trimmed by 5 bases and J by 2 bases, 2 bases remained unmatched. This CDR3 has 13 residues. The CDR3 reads CSAATSGTYEQYF. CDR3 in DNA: TGCAGTGCTGCGACTAGCGGGACCTACGAGCAGTACTTC.

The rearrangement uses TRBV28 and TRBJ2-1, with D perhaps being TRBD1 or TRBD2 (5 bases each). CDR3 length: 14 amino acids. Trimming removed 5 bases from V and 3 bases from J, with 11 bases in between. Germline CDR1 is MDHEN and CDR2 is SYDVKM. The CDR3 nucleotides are TGTGCCAGCAGTGGGTCGGGGCACTACAATGAGCAGTTCTTC. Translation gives CASSGSGHYNEQFF. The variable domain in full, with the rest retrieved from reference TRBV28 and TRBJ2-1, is DVKVTQSSRYLVKRTGEKVFLECVQDMDHENMFWYRQDPGLGLRLIYFSYDVKMKEKGDIPEGYSVSREKKERFSLILESASTNQTSMYLCASSGSGHYNEQFFGPGTRLTVL.

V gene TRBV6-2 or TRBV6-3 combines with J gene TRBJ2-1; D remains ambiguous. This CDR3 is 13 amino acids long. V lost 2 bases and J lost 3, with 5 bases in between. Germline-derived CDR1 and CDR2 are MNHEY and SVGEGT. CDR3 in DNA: TGTGCCAGCAGTTACGACAACTACAATGAGCAGTTCTTC. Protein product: CASSYDNYNEQFF.

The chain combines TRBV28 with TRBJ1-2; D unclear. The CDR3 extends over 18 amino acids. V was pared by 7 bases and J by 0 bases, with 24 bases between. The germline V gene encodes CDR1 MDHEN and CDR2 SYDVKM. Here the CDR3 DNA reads TGTGCCAGCATTCAGAGGTGGGCCAGACACTTAGCTAACTATGGCTACACCTTC. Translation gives CASIQRWARHLANYGYTF.

CDR3 DNA: TGTGCCAGCAGTTTATGGGGGTTTACTGAAGCTTTCTTT. Its translation is CASSLWGFTEAFF. This rearrangement joins TRBV12-3 or TRBV12-4 to TRBJ1-1, with D possibly matching TRBD1 (5 bases). Trimming pared 2 bases from V and 5 bases from J, leaving 9 bases between. This CDR3 has 13 amino acids.

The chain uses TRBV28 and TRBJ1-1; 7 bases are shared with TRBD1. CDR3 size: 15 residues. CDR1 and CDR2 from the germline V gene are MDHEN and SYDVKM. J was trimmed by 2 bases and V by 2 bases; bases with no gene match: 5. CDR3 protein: CASSLPDRANTEAFF. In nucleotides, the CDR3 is TGTGCCAGCAGTTTACCCGACAGGGCCAACACTGAAGCTTTCTTT.

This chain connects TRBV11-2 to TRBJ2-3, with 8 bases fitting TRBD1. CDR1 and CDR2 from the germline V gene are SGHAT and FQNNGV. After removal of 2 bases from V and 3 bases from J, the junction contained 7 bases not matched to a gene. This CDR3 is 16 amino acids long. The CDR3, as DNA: TGTGCCAGCAGCTTATCGGGCAGGGGGCATACAGATACGCAGTATTTT. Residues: CASSLSGRGHTDTQYF.

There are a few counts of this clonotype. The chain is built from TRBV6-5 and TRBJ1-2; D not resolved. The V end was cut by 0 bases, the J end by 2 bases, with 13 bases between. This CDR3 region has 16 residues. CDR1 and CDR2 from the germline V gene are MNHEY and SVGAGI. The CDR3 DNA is TGTGCCAGCAGTTACTCTTTTGGGCCCGGGAACTATGGCTACACCTTC. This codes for CASSYSFGPGNYGYTF.

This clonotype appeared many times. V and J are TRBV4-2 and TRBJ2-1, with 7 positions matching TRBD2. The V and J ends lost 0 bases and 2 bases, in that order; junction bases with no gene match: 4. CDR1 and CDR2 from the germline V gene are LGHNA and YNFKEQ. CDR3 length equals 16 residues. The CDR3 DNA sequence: TGTGCCAGCAGCCAAGAGACGGGAGGCCCCTACAATGAGCAGTTCTTC. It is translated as CASSQETGGPYNEQFF.

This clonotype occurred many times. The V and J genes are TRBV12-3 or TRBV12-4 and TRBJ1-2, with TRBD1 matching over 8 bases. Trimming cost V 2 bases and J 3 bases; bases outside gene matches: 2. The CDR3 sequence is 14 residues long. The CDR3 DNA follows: TGTGCCAGCAGTTTACAGGGGGCCGACTATGGCTACACCTTC. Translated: CASSLQGADYGYTF.

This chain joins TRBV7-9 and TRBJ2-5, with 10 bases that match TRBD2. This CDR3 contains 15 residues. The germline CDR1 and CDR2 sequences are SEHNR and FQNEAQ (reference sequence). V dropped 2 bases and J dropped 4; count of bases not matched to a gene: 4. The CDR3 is CASSLTTSGVETQYF. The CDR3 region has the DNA TGTGCCAGCAGCTTAACAACTAGCGGGGTAGAGACCCAGTACTTC.

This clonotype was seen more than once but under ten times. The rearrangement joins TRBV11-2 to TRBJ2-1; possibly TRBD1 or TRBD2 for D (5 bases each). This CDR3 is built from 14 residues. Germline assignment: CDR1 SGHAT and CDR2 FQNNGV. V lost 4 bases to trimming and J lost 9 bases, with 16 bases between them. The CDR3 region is CASSYPGPAGEQFF. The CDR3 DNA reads TGTGCCAGCAGCTACCCGGGACCAGCAGGTGAGCAGTTCTTC.

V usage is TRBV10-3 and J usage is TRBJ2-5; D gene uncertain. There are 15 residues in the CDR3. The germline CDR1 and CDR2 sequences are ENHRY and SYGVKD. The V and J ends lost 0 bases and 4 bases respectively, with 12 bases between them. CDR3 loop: CAISESGPPGETQYF. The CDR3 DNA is TGTGCCATCAGTGAGTCGGGCCCCCCGGGAGAGACCCAGTACTTC.

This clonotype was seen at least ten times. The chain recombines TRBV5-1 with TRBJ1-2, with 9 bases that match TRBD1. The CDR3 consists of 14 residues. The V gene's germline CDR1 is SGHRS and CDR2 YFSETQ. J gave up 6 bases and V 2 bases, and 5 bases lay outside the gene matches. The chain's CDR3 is CASSFTDRGDGYTF. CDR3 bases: TGCGCCAGCAGCTTCACGGACAGGGGCGATGGCTACACCTTC.

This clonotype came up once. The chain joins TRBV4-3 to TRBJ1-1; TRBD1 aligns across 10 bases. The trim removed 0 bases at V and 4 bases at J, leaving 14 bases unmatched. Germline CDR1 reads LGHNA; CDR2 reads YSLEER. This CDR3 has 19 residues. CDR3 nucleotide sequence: TGCGCCAGCAGCCAAGATATCGAGGAACGGACAGGGGGTGGCACTGAAGCTTTCTTT. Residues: CASSQDIEERTGGGTEAFF.

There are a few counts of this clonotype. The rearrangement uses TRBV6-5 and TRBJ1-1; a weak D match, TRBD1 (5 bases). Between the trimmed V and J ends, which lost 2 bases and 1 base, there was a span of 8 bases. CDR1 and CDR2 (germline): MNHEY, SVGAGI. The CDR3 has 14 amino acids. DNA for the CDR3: TGTGCCAGCAGTTACGCAACAGGGAACACTGAAGCTTTCTTT. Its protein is CASSYATGNTEAFF.

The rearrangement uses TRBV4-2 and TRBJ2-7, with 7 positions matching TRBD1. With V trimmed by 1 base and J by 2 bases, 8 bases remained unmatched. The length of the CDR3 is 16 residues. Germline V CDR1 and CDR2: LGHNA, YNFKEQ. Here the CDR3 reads CASSQGYPQGAYEQYF. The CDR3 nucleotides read TGTGCCAGCAGCCAAGGTTATCCCCAGGGGGCCTACGAGCAGTACTTC.

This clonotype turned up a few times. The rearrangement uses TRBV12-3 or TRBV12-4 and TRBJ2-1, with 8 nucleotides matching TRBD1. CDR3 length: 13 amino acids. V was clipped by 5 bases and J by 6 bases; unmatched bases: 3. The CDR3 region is CASSADRGNEQFF. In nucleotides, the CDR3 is TGTGCCAGCAGTGCCGACAGGGGCAATGAGCAGTTCTTC.

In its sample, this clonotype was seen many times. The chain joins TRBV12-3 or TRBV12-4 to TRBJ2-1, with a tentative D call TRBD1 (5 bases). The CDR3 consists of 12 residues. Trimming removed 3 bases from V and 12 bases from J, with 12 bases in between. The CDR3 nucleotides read TGTGCCAGCAGTTTCACAGGTCTGGGGCAGTTCTTC. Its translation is CASSFTGLGQFF.

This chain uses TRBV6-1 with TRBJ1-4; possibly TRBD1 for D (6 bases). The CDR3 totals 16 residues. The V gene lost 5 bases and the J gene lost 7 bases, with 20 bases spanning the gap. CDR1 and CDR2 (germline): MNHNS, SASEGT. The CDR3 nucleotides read TGTGCCAGCAGTCAACCACCGGGGGCGCAAGGTGAAAAACTGTTTTTT. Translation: CASSQPPGAQGEKLFF.

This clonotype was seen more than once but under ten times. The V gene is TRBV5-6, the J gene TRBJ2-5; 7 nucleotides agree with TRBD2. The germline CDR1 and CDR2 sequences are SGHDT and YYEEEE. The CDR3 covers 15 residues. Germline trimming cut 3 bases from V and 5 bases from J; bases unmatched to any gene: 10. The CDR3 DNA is TGTGCCAGCAGCTGGGGGGTGGCGGGAGTCGAGACCCAGTACTTC. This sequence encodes CASSWGVAGVETQYF.

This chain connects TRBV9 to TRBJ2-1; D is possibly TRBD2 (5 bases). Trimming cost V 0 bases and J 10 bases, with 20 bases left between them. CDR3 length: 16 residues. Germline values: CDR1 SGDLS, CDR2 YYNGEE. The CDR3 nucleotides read TGTGCCAGCAGCGTAGCCCCACTAGATGGGTGGAGAGAGCAGTTCTTC. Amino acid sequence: CASSVAPLDGWREQFF.

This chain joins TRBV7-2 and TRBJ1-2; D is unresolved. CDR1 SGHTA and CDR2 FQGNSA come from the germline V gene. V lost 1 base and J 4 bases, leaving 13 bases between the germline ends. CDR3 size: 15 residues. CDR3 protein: CASSLGVDPGYGYTF. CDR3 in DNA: TGTGCCAGCAGCTTAGGCGTGGACCCGGGCTATGGCTACACCTTC.

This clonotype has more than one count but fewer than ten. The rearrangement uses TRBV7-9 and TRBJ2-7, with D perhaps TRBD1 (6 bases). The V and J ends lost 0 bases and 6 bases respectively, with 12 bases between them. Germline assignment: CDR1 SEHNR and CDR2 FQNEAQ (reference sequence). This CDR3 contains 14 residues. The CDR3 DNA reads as TGTGCCAGCAGCTTAGCGTCAGGGGCTCGCGAGCAGTACTTC. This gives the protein CASSLASGAREQYF.

This CDR3 reads CASTWGLGNTGELFF. In nucleotides, the CDR3 is TGTGCCAGCACTTGGGGGCTGGGAAACACCGGGGAGCTGTTTTTT. The J gene is TRBJ2-2, the V gene TRBV6-5; possible D gene TRBD1, 6 bases. Trimming shortened V by 7 bases and J by 2 bases, and 14 bases separated the two germline ends. Germline V gene sequence: CDR1 MNHEY, CDR2 SVGAGI. The CDR3 runs 15 residues.

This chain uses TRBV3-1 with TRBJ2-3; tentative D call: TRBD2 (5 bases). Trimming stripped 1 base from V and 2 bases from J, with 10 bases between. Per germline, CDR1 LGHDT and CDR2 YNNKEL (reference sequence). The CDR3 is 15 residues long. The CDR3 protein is CASSQGSGLTDTQYF. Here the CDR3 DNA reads TGTGCCAGCAGCCAAGGAAGCGGACTCACAGATACGCAGTATTTT.

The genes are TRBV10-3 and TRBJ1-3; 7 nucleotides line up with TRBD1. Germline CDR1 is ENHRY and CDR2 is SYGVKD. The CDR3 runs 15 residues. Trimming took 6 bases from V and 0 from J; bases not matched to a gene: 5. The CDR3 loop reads CAIRKQGNSGNTIYF. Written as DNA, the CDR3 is TGTGCCATCAGAAAACAGGGGAACTCTGGAAACACCATATATTTT.

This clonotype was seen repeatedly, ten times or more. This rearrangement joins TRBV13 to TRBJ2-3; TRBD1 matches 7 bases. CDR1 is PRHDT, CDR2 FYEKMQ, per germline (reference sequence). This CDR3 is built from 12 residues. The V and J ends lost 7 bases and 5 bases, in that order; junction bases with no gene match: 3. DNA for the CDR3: TGTGCCAGCAAGGACAGGAGAGATACGCAGTATTTT. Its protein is CASKDRRDTQYF.